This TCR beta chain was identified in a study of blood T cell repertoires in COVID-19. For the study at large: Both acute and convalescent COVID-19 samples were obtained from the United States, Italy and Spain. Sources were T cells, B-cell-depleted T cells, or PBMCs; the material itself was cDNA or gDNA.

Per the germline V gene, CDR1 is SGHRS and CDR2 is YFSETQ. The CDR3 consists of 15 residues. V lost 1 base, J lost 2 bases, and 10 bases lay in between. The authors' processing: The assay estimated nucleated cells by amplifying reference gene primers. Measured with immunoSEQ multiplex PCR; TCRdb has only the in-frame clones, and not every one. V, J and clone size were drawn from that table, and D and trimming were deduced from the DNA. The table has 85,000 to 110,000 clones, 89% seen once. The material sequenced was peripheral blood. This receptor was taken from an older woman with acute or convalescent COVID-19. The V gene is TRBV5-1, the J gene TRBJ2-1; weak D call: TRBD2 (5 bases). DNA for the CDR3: TGCGCCAGCAGCTTGACCAGCGGAGCCTACAATGAGCAGTTCTTC. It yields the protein CASSLTSGAYNEQFF. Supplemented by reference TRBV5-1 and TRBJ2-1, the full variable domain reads KAGVTQTPRYLIKTRGQQVTLSCSPISGHRSVSWYQQTPGQGLQFLFEYFSETQRNKGNFPGRFSGRQFSNSRSEMNVSTLELGDSALYLCASSLTSGAYNEQFFGPGTRLTVL.